This T cell receptor beta chain was retrieved from a study of beta chain features in type 1 diabetes. Background on the study: Age, gender, cell numbers and subset yield matched between patients and controls. Broader study findings: The naive, central memory and Treg TCRB repertoires of patients appeared to be more similar to one another than those of healthy donors.

Via CD45RO/CCR7/CD25/CD127/CD95/CD27, cells of the CD4+ naive, central memory, regulatory and stem cell-like memory subsets were sorted. Once sorted, every population was more than 98% pure. This clone was observed a handful of times. Its antigen is not known. TCRB transcripts that were expressed got sequenced, as all of the isolated RNA had been reverse transcribed. Sequenced by immunoSEQ multiplex PCR; TCRdb stores in-frame clones only, minus some. The profile shows about 900,000 clones, under 20% of them singletons. This CDR3 spans 11 amino acids. Germline-derived CDR1 and CDR2 are SNHLY and FYNNEI. Trimming took off 8 bases at V and 4 bases at J, with 8 bases between the two ends.

This chain connects TRBV2 to TRBJ1-2; D remains ambiguous. Specimen: naive CD4+ T cells from blood. This receptor was identified in a woman aged 18-29 years in good health. The CDR3 is CASGRIYGYTF. The CDR3 DNA reads TGTGCCAGCGGACGGATCTATGGCTACACCTTC.